This T cell receptor beta chain is from a study of beta chain features in type 1 diabetes. Study-level findings and limits: The study found moderately but significantly shorter TCRB CDR3s in all four CD4+ subsets of Type 1 diabetes patients. A pattern of fewer insertions and more deletions at VDJ junctions was seen in type 1 diabetes patients. Using cDNA template may skew counts toward highly expressing activated cells.

Expressed TCRB transcripts were sequenced because the entire RNA isolate underwent reverse transcription. Several million reads on average were seen across naive, central memory and regulatory T cell samples. This table comes from immunoSEQ multiplex PCR, and its TCRdb copy is limited to in-frame clones, with some not included. The sample gives some 370,000 clones, around 9.6% of which show up once; over 0.45% is in the top ten. Each sorted population was over 98% pure. With respect to this clone: What it recognizes is unknown.

Germline lookup yields CDR1 SGHAT and CDR2 FQNNGV. The CDR3 runs 17 residues. Trimming cost V 2 bases and J 9 bases; bases outside gene matches: 16. This TCR was sampled from a man between 25 and 39 years old with type 1 diabetes. Input material: central memory CD4+ T cells from blood. V usage is TRBV11-2 and J usage is TRBJ2-1; 7 nucleotides match TRBD2. DNA of the CDR3: TGTGCCAGCAGCTTAATTTTCGGAAAGCGGGATGCTATTGAGCAGTTCTTC. Translation: CASSLIFGKRDAIEQFF.